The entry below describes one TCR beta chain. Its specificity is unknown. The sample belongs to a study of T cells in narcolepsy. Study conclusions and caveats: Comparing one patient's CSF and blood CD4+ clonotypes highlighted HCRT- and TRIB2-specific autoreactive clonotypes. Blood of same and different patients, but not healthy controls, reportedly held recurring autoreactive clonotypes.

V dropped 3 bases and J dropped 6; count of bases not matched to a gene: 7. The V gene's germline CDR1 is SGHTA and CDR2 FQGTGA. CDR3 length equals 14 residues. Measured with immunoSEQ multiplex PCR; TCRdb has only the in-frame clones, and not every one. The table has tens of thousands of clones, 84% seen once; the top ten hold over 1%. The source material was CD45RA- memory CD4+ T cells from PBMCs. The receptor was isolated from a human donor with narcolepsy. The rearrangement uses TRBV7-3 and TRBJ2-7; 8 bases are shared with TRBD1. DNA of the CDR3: TGTGCCAGCAGCTTTGCTGACAGGGGCTCCGAGCAGTACTTC. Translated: CASSFADRGSEQYF.